Included here is one TCR beta chain sequence, with context. Antigen unknown. The germline V gene has CDR1 SGHTA and CDR2 FQGNSA. The CDR3 spans 13 residues. V lost 5 bases and J lost 4, with 11 bases in between. The source of the sample is a study of T cell responses to AZD1222 COVID-19 vaccine. Study conclusions and caveats: Reportedly, nearly half the spike-specific TCRs target unmutated variant regions.

Some clones are missing from TCRdb's copy, which holds only in-frame ones; the method was immunoSEQ multiplex PCR. The profile covers about 67,000 clones, with around four fifths appearing a single time and roughly 6% taken by the ten largest. The rearrangement uses TRBV7-2 and TRBJ1-2, with no clear D. The sequences come from peripheral blood, collected 28 days after the second AZD1222 dose. The receptor was isolated from an adult who received the AZD1222 COVID-19 vaccine. The CDR3 DNA reads TGTGCCAGCAGCCCTAATATCGGCTATGGCTACACCTTC. Amino acids: CASSPNIGYGYTF.